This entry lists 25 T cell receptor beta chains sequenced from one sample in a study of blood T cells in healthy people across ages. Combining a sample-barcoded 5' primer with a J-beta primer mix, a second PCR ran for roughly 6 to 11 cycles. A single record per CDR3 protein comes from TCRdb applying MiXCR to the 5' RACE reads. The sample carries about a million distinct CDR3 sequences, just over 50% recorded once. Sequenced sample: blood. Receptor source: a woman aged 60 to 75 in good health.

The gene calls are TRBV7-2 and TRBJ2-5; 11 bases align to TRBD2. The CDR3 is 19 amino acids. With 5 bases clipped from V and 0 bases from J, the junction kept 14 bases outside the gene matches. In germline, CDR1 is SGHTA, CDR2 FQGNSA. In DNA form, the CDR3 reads TGTGCCAGCAGCCCCCTTGGGACTAGCGGAAGTATGTACCAAGAGACCCAGTACTTC. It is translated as CASSPLGTSGSMYQETQYF.

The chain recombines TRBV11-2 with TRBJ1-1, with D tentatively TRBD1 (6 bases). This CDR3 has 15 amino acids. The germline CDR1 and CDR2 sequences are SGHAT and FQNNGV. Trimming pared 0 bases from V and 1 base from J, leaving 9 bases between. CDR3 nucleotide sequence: TGTGCCAGCAGCTTAGAGACAGGCCCGAACACTGAAGCTTTCTTT. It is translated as CASSLETGPNTEAFF.

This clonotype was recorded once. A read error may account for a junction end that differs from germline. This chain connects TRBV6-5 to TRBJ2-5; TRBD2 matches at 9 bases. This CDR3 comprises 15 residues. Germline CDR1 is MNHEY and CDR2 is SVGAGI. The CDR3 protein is CASSYDSGRSETRYF. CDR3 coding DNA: TGTGCCAGCAGTTACGATAGCGGGAGAAGTGAGACCCGGTACTTC.

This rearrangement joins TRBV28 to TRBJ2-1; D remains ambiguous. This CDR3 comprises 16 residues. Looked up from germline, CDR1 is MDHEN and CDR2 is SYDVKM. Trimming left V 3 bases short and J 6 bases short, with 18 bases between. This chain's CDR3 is CASSFRRLTNLNEQFF. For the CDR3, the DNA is TGTGCCAGCAGTTTTCGGAGACTCACAAACCTCAATGAGCAGTTCTTC.

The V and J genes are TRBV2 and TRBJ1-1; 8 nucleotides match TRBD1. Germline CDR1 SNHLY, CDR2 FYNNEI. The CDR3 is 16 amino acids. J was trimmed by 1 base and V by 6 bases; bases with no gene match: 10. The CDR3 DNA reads TGTGCCAGCAGAAGGGATTCCGGACAGGGGAACACTGAAGCTTTCTTT. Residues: CASRRDSGQGNTEAFF.

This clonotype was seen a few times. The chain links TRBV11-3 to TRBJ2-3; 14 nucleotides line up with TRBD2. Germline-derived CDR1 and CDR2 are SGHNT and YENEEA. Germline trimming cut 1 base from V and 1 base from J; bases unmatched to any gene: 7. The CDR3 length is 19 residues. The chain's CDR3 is CASSLGVTSGRAGTDTQYF. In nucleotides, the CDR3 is TGTGCCAGCAGCTTAGGTGTGACTAGCGGGAGGGCCGGCACAGATACGCAGTATTTT.

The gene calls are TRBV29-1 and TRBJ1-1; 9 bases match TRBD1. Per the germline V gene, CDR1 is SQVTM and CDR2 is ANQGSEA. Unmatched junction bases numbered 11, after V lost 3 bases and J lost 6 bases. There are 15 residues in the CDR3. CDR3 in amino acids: CSVDILGQGGAEAFF. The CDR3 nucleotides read TGCAGCGTTGACATCCTGGGACAGGGAGGCGCTGAAGCTTTCTTT.

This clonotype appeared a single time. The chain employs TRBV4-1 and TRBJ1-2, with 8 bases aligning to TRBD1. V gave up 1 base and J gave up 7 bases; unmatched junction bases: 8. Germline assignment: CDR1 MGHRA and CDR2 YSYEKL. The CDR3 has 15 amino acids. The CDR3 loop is CASSQVAGGPSGYTF. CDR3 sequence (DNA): TGCGCCAGCAGCCAAGTTGCAGGGGGCCCCTCTGGCTACACCTTC.

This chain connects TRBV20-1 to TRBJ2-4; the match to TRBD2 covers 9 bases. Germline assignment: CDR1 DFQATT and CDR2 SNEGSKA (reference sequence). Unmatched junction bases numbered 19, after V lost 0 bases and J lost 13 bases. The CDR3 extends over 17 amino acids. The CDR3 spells CSARDFLAGTPLVEQYF. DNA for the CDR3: TGCAGTGCTAGAGATTTTCTAGCGGGGACTCCCTTAGTAGAGCAGTACTTC.

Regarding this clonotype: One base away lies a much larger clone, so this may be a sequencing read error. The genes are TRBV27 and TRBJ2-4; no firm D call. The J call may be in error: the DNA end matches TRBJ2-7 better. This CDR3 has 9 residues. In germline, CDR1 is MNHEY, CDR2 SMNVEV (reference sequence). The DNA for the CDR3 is TGTGCCAGCCCCTGCGAGCAGTACTTC. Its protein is CASPCEQYF.

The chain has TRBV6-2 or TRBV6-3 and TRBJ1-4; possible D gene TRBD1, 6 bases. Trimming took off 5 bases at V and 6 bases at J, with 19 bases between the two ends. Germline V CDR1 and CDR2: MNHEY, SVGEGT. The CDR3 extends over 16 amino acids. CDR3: CASSPPTGHTDEKLFF. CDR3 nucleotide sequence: TGTGCCAGCAGTCCACCAACAGGGCATACGGATGAAAAACTGTTTTTT.

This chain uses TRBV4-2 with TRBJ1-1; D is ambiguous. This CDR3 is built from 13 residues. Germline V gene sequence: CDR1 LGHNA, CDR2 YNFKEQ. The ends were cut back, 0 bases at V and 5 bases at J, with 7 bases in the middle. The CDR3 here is CASSQESVTEAFF. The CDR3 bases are TGTGCCAGCAGCCAAGAGAGTGTTACTGAAGCTTTCTTT.

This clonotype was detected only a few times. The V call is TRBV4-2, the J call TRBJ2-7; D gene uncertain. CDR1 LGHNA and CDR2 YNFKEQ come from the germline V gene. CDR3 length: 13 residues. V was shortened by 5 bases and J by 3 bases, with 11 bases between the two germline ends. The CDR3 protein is CASSEGPVYEQYF. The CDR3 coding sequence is TGTGCCAGCAGCGAAGGTCCAGTCTACGAGCAGTACTTC.

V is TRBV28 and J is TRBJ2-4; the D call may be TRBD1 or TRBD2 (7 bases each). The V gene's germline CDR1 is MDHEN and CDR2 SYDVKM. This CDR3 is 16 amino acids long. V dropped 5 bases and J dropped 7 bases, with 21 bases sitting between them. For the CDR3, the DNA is TGTGCCAGCAGTCTAAGTCAGGGGGGGGCCATGAACATTCAGTACTTC. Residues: CASSLSQGGAMNIQYF.

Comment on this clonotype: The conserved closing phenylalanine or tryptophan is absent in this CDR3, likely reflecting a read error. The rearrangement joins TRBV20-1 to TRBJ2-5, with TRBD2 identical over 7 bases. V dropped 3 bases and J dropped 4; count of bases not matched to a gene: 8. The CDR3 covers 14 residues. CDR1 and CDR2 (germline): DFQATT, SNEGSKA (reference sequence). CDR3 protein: CSASVAGEGETQYS. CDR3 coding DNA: TGCAGTGCTAGTGTGGCGGGAGAGGGAGAGACCCAGTACTCC.

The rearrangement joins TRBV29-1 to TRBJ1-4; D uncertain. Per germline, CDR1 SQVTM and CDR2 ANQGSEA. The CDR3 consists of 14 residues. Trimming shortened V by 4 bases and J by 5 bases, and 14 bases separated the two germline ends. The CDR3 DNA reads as TGCAGCGTTGTTTATGCCGTAGGGAATGAAAAACTGTTTTTT. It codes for CSVVYAVGNEKLFF.

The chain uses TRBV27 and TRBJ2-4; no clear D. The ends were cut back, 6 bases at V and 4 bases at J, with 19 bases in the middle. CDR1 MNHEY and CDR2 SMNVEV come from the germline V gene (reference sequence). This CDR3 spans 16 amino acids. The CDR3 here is CASSPFGLVSKNIQYF. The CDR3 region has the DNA TGTGCCAGCAGCCCCTTCGGGCTAGTCTCGAAAAACATTCAGTACTTC.

The CDR3 region is CASGRDRSYGYTF. The DNA for the CDR3 is TGTGCCAGCGGCCGGGACAGAAGCTATGGCTACACCTTC. This chain uses TRBV2 with TRBJ1-2; 7 positions agree with TRBD1. This CDR3 is 13 amino acids long. V dropped 8 bases and J dropped 4; count of bases not matched to a gene: 7. Germline V lookup: CDR1 SNHLY, CDR2 FYNNEI.

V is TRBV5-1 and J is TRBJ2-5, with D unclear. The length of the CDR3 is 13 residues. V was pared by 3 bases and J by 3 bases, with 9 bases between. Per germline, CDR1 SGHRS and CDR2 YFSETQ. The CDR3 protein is CASSSRVEETQYF. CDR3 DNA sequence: TGCGCCAGCAGCTCCCGAGTTGAAGAGACCCAGTACTTC.

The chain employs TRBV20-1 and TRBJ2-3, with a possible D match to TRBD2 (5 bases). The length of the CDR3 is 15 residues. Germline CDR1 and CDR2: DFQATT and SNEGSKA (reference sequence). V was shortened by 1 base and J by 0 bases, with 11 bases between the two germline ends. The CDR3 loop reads CSARVAQTSTDTQYF. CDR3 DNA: TGCAGTGCTAGAGTAGCGCAGACTAGCACAGATACGCAGTATTTT.

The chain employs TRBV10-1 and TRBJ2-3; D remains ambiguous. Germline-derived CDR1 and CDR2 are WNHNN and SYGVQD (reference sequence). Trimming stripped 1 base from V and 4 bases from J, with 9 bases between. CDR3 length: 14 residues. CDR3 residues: CASSELRGADTQYF. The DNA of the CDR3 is TGCGCCAGCAGTGAGTTACGAGGAGCAGATACGCAGTATTTT.

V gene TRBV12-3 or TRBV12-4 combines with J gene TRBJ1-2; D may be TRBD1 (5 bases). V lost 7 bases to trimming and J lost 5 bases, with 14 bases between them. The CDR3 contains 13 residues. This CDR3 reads CASNSGGEYGYTF. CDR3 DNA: TGTGCCAGCAATAGCGGGGGAGAATATGGCTACACCTTC.

CDR3 residues: CASSTSGRLPRETQYF. CDR3 DNA sequence: TGTGCCAGCTCGACTAGCGGGAGGCTCCCACGAGAGACCCAGTACTTC. This rearrangement joins TRBV7-9 to TRBJ2-5, with 13 nucleotides matching TRBD2. This CDR3 comprises 16 residues. The V gene end was trimmed by 8 bases and the J gene end by 4 bases; junction bases not matched to a gene: 10. In germline, CDR1 is SEHNR, CDR2 FQNEAQ (reference sequence).

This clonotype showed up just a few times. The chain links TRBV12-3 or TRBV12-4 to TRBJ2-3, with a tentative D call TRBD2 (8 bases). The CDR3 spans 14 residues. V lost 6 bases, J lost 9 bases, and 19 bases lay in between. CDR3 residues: CASRNSGAGGTQYF. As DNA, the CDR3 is TGTGCCAGCAGGAATAGCGGGGCAGGGGGGACGCAGTATTTT.

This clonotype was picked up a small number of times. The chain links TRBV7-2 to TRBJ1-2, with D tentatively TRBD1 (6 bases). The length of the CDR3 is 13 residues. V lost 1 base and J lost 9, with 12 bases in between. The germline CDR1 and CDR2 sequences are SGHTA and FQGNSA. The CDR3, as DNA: TGTGCCAGCAGCTTAGGGGCAGGGGCCAGCTACACCTTC. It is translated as CASSLGAGASYTF.